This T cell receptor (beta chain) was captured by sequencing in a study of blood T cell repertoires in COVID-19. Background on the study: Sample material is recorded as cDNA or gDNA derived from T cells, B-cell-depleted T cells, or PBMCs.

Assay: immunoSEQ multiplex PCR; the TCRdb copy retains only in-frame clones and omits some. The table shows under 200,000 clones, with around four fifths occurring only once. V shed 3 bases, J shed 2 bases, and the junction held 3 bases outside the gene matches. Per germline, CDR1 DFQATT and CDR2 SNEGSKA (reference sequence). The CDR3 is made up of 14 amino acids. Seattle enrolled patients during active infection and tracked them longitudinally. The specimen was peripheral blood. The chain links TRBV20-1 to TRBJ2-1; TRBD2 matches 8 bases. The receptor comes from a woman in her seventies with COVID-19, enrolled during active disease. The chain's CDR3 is CSASISGTYNEQFF. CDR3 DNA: TGCAGTGCTAGTATTAGCGGGACCTACAATGAGCAGTTCTTC.